This T cell receptor beta chain was profiled in a study of shared clonotypes between healthy human individuals. Across the study: Plates per donor: three CD4 naive, three CD4 memory, two CD8 naive, one CD8 memory.

Recent acute infections and vaccinations were absent in the healthy HIV-negative adult donors. TCRdb's table, derived via immunoSEQ multiplex PCR, lists solely in-frame clones and lacks some. The sample includes some 240,000 clones, approximately 70% seen only once; the top ten take roughly 11%. Germline V lookup: CDR1 SGHRS, CDR2 YFSETQ. The CDR3 has 16 amino acids. The V segment lost 0 bases and the J segment 3 bases; nucleotides outside the gene matches: 5. This clone was counted a few times. Its antigen is not identified. Study-level results: Only blood underwent sampling, and tissue repertoires likely differ.

The receptor was isolated from a man aged 30 to 45 in good health. The gene calls are TRBV5-1 and TRBJ2-3; the match to TRBD2 covers 9 bases. Specimen: memory CD4+ T cells sorted from blood. As for subset: CD45RA-negative fraction. This CDR3 reads CASSLAAGGRTDTQYF. The CDR3 DNA sequence: TGCGCCAGCAGCTTGGCAGCGGGAGGTAGGACAGATACGCAGTATTTT.